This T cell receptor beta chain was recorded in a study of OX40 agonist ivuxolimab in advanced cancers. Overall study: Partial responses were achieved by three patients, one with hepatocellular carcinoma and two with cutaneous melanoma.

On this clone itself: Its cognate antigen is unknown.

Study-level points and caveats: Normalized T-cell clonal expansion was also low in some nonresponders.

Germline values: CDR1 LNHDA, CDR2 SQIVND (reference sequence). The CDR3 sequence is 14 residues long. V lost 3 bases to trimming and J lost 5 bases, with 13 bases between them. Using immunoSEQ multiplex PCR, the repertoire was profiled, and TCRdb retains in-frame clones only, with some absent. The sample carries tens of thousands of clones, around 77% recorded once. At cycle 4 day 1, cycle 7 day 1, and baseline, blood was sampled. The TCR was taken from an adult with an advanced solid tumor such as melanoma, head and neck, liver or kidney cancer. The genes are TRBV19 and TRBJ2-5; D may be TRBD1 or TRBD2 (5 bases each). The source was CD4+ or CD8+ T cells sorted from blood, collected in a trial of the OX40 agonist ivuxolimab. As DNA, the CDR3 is TGTGCCAGTAGTATTTGGCAGGGCGGGGAGACCCAGTACTTC. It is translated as CASSIWQGGETQYF.